This T cell receptor (beta chain) was profiled in a study of T-cell memory formation after mild COVID-19. Whole-study results and caveats: Contracting CD4+ clones were located mainly in CM and EM, and CD8+ clones in EMRA.

The V and J ends lost 0 bases and 2 bases respectively, with 14 bases between them. This CDR3 contains 16 residues. Germline assignment: CDR1 SGHRS and CDR2 YFSETQ. TCRdb processed the 5' RACE reads anew with MiXCR; each CDR3 protein has one entry. The sample consists of about 180,000 distinct CDR3 sequences, 16% of them appearing once. This clonotype was found a few times. Its target is not known. This TCR was recovered from an adult woman who had mild COVID-19 (a few samples of this study predate the infection). Cell type and time point are not known. V usage is TRBV5-1 and J usage is TRBJ2-5, with a weak D call TRBD2 (6 bases). Sequencing was done on a sample of PBMCs or a T cell subset sorted from them (not recorded which). The CDR3 DNA follows: TGCGCCAGCAGCTTGGGGAGGGCGGCAGCACAAGAGACCCAGTACTTC. Protein: CASSLGRAAAQETQYF.